These T cell receptor beta chains were read from a single sample in a study of CD8 T cells in Susac syndrome. From the immunoSEQ multiplex PCR reads, TCRdb called clonotypes with MiXCR, one entry per CDR3 protein. The sample yields about 150,000 distinct CDR3 sequences, approximately 93% seen once. The specimen was CD4+ T cells from PBMCs. The receptor source for this set is a human donor in good health. The CDR3 runs from the conserved cysteine through the conserved F or W. D genes are given only for firm matches. Only part of the rows carry a size: once, few, many, or a class if the clone is expanded.

j_call v_call d_call clone_size cdr3_aa cdr3_nt
TRBJ2-2 TRBV5-1 NA NA CASSSPGTAYPTGELFF TGCGCCAGCAGTTCACCCGGCACGGCTTACCCCACCGGGGAGCTGTTTTTT
TRBJ2-7 TRBV28 NA NA CASSFSPRLEEQYF TGTGCCAGCAGTTTCTCCCCTAGACTGGAAGAGCAGTACTTC
TRBJ1-1 TRBV29-1 NA NA CSVDASFF TGCAGCGTTGATGCGTCTTTCTTT
TRBJ2-3 TRBV6-1 NA NA CASSSDWSTQYF TGTGCCAGCAGTTCGGACTGGTCTACGCAGTATTTT
TRBJ2-3 TRBV5-6 NA NA CASSKDSWGTQYF TGTGCCAGCAGCAAGGATAGCTGGGGTACGCAGTATTTT
TRBJ1-1 TRBV9 NA few CASSVVAANTEAFF TGTGCCAGCAGCGTAGTGGCTGCGAACACTGAAGCTTTCTTT
TRBJ1-1 TRBV12-3/TRBV12-4 NA NA CASSFFGAEAFF TGTGCCAGCAGTTTCTTCGGGGCAGAAGCTTTCTTT
TRBJ2-1 TRBV5-1 TRBD2 NA CASSLTGGSSDEQFF TGCGCCAGCAGCTTGACGGGAGGCTCAAGCGATGAGCAGTTCTTC
TRBJ2-5 TRBV20-1 TRBD2 NA CSASLAGKPQETQYF TGCAGTGCTTCCCTAGCGGGGAAACCTCAAGAGACCCAGTACTTC
TRBJ2-7 TRBV30 NA NA CAWSLPGAYEQYF TGTGCCTGGAGTCTACCCGGAGCCTACGAGCAGTACTTC
TRBJ2-7 TRBV18 NA NA CASSWTDSYEQYF TGTGCCAGCTCATGGACAGACTCCTACGAGCAGTACTTC
TRBJ2-3 TRBV3-1 TRBD2 NA CASSQDWLAGARTQYF TGTGCCAGCAGCCAAGATTGGCTAGCGGGAGCGCGCACGCAGTATTTT
TRBJ2-7 TRBV29-1 NA NA CSVEGGGGNSYEQYF TGCAGCGTTGAGGGCGGCGGGGGCAACTCCTACGAGCAGTACTTC
TRBJ2-3 TRBV20-1 NA NA CSARSEADTQYF TGCAGTGCTAGATCGGAGGCAGATACGCAGTATTTT
TRBJ2-1 TRBV13 NA NA CASSPPQGDFNEQFF TGTGCCAGCAGCCCCCCACAGGGCGATTTTAATGAGCAGTTCTTC
TRBJ1-1 TRBV11-2 NA NA CASSFDFGLQGPNTEAFF TGTGCCAGCAGCTTTGACTTCGGGCTACAGGGCCCGAACACTGAAGCTTTCTTT
TRBJ2-5 TRBV27 NA NA CASSSGQGQETQYF TGTGCCAGCAGCTCGGGCCAGGGGCAAGAGACCCAGTACTTC
TRBJ2-7 TRBV4-1 NA NA CASSQERPRNLHYEQYF TGCGCCAGCAGCCAAGAACGTCCGAGAAACCTCCACTACGAGCAGTACTTC
TRBJ2-5 TRBV27 NA NA CASSRRRGARQETQYF TGTGCCAGCAGCCGTAGAAGGGGAGCCCGCCAAGAGACCCAGTACTTC
TRBJ1-1 TRBV7-9 TRBD1 NA CASSLESARGTEVFF TGTGCCAGCAGCTTAGAGTCCGCCAGGGGGACTGAAGTTTTCTTT
TRBJ1-1 TRBV5-8 NA NA CASSRIRKGTEAFF TGTGCCAGCAGCCGAATTCGAAAGGGCACTGAAGCTTTCTTT
TRBJ1-1 TRBV5-5 NA NA CASRIGFMNTEAFF TGTGCCAGCAGAATAGGGTTCATGAACACTGAAGCTTTCTTT
TRBJ2-4 TRBV12-3/TRBV12-4 NA NA CASSPRGRPIKNIQYF TGTGCCAGCAGTCCCCGCGGCAGGCCGATCAAAAACATTCAGTACTTC
TRBJ2-5 TRBV3-1 TRBD1 NA CASSPTGDQETQYF TGTGCCAGCAGCCCAACAGGGGACCAAGAGACCCAGTACTTC
TRBJ2-1 TRBV9 NA NA CASSVVQGKEQFF TGTGCCAGCAGCGTAGTCCAGGGTAAAGAGCAGTTCTTC
TRBJ2-5 TRBV2 TRBD2 NA CASRETLAGSETQYF TGTGCCAGCAGAGAAACACTAGCGGGCAGCGAGACCCAGTACTTC
TRBJ2-5 TRBV5-1 NA once CASSPGDLGEETQYF TGCGCCAGCAGCCCGGGGGACCTCGGGGAAGAGACCCAGTACTTC
TRBJ2-4 TRBV6-6 NA NA CASSSRSQLAKNIQYF TGTGCCAGCAGTTCCCGGAGCCAGCTAGCCAAAAACATTCAGTACTTC
TRBJ1-5 TRBV6-2/TRBV6-3 TRBD1 NA CASSPRGQGNQPQHF TGTGCCAGCAGTCCCCGGGGACAGGGCAATCAGCCCCAGCATTTT
TRBJ2-3 TRBV4-2 TRBD2 NA CASSQVGGRAHTQYF TGTGCCAGCAGCCAAGTGGGCGGGAGGGCTCATACGCAGTATTTT
TRBJ1-1 TRBV7-8 TRBD1 NA CASSLGLGRGLGYTEAFF TGTGCCAGCAGCTTAGGCCTGGGGAGGGGGCTAGGATACACTGAAGCTTTCTTT